This entry features one TCR beta chain sequence. The sample carries other DNA sequences with the same CDR3. This specimen comes from a study of blood T cell repertoires in COVID-19. Study-level information: Spain, Italy and the United States supplied samples that represented acute and convalescent COVID-19.

In the source study's methods: Amplification with reference gene primers provided the estimates of nucleated cell counts. Some clones are missing from TCRdb's copy, which holds only in-frame ones; the method was immunoSEQ multiplex PCR. For V, J and clone size, that table is used; D and trimming come from the DNA. In the table there are some 180,000 clones, around four fifths of which are singletons. Unmatched junction bases numbered 2, after V lost 4 bases and J lost 1 base. CDR1 SGHNT and CDR2 YENEEA come from the germline V gene. This CDR3 has 14 amino acids. The sequence derives from a woman between 40 and 50 years old with COVID-19, enrolled during active disease. Material: peripheral blood. V is TRBV11-3 and J is TRBJ1-1; 8 bases are shared with TRBD1. The CDR3 spells CASSSGQGNTEAFF. For the CDR3, the DNA is TGTGCCAGCAGCTCAGGACAGGGGAACACTGAAGCTTTCTTT.